The 11 T cell receptor beta chains in this list originate from one sample, sequenced in a study of CD8 T cells in Susac syndrome (dated by TCRdb to the late 2010s). Libraries were prepared through the immunoSEQ multiplex PCR assay. RNA was extracted with the RNeasy kit and 0.5 to 1 ug was reverse transcribed using random hexamers. TCRdb itself trimmed the public reads at Q25 with fastp, ran MiXCR and retained productive beta chains. Identical CDR3 proteins give one entry, which carries the most common genes and DNA. In this sample the table shows 100,000 to 150,000 distinct CDR3 sequences, about 95% of which occur a single time. The biggest ten clones account for 0.09% to 0.15% of the sample. Input material: CD4+ T cells from PBMCs. These receptors came from a human donor in good health.

The V gene is TRBV5-1, the J gene TRBJ2-4, with 11 positions matching TRBD2. The CDR3 is 14 amino acids. The germline gives CDR1 SGHRS, CDR2 YFSETQ. V lost 0 bases and J lost 8; bases outside the gene matches: 1. CDR3 coding DNA: TGCGCCAGCAGCTTGGAACTAGCGGGAGACATTCAGTACTTC. It encodes CASSLELAGDIQYF.

The sample holds one count of this clonotype. J is TRBJ2-7 and V is TRBV7-9, with D perhaps given as TRBD1 or TRBD2 (5 bases each). V was shortened by 1 base and J by 6 bases, with 10 bases between the two germline ends. This CDR3 contains 13 residues. In germline, CDR1 is SEHNR, CDR2 FQNEAQ (reference sequence). The CDR3 loop is CASSLEARGEQYF. The CDR3 nucleotides read TGTGCCAGCAGCTTAGAGGCGAGGGGCGAGCAGTACTTC.

The chain links TRBV6-1 to TRBJ2-7; 8 bases match TRBD1. CDR1 and CDR2 (germline): MNHNS, SASEGT. The J segment lost 4 bases and the V segment lost 6 bases, leaving 8 bases of the junction unmatched. The CDR3 length is 14 residues. The chain's CDR3 is CASRGTGPPYEQYF. The CDR3 DNA reads as TGTGCCAGCAGGGGGACAGGACCACCTTACGAGCAGTACTTC.

This chain links TRBV6-1 with TRBJ1-2; perhaps TRBD1 as D (5 bases). This CDR3 comprises 14 residues. Germline V gives CDR1 MNHNS, CDR2 SASEGT. V was trimmed by 2 bases and J by 5 bases, leaving 12 bases between them. The CDR3 region is CASSESVRVYGYTF. As DNA, the CDR3 is TGTGCCAGCAGTGAATCGGTCAGGGTGTATGGCTACACCTTC.

The chain links TRBV2 to TRBJ2-7; TRBD1 matches 10 bases. Germline V lookup: CDR1 SNHLY, CDR2 FYNNEI. J gave up 3 bases and V 5 bases, and 4 bases lay outside the gene matches. The CDR3 totals 14 residues. The CDR3 bases are TGTGCCAGCAGTACGGACAGGGGGGTCTACGAGCAGTACTTC. Translated: CASSTDRGVYEQYF.

V and J are TRBV5-1 and TRBJ1-2; 7 bases map to TRBD1. Germline assignment: CDR1 SGHRS and CDR2 YFSETQ. Unmatched junction bases numbered 7, after V lost 4 bases and J lost 4 bases. The CDR3 sequence is 14 residues long. CDR3 region: CASSTSGTAYGYTF. CDR3 bases: TGCGCCAGCAGCACCTCCGGGACAGCCTATGGCTACACCTTC.

This chain uses TRBV19 with TRBJ2-7; D is ambiguous. CDR1 and CDR2 from the germline V gene are LNHDA and SQIVND (reference sequence). V lost 10 bases and J 2 bases, leaving 24 bases between the germline ends. This CDR3 region has 16 residues. In nucleotides, the CDR3 is TGTGCCACGGCGCCATACGACACCGTGATCACCTACGAGCAGTACTTC. Translating it yields CATAPYDTVITYEQYF.

This rearrangement joins TRBV7-2 to TRBJ2-5; 9 bases are shared with TRBD2. CDR1 is SGHTA and CDR2 is FQGNSA in the germline V gene. There are 14 residues in the CDR3. V lost 8 bases and J lost 3; bases outside the gene matches: 7. DNA of the CDR3: TGTGCCAGCGCCCTAGCGGGACTCAAAGAGACCCAGTACTTC. Amino acid sequence: CASALAGLKETQYF.

This clonotype was seen once. The chain has TRBV10-3 and TRBJ2-2; the D gene could be TRBD1 or TRBD2 (6 bases each). V lost 9 bases to trimming and J lost 3 bases, with 14 bases between them. This CDR3 spans 14 amino acids. The germline V gene has CDR1 ENHRY and CDR2 SYGVKD. The DNA of the CDR3 is TGTGCCATTGGCGAGGGGGGCGACACCGGGGAGCTGTTTTTT. Translated, it gives CAIGEGGDTGELFF.

V is TRBV2 and J is TRBJ1-2; D is possibly TRBD1 (6 bases). Trimming cost V 4 bases and J 0 bases, with 9 bases left between them. Germline values: CDR1 SNHLY, CDR2 FYNNEI. The CDR3 sequence is 14 residues long. CDR3 sequence reads: CASSVGDTNYGYTF. Written as DNA, the CDR3 is TGTGCCAGCAGTGTAGGGGACACTAACTATGGCTACACCTTC.

V gene TRBV6-6 combines with J gene TRBJ2-7, with 11 bases identical to TRBD1. Germline-derived CDR1 and CDR2 are MNHNY and SVGAGI (reference sequence). Trimming cost V 5 bases and J 7 bases; bases outside gene matches: 10. CDR3 length equals 15 residues. The CDR3 bases are TGTGCCAGCAGTATTAAGGGGACAGGGGGTGGAGAGCAGTACTTC. Its translation: CASSIKGTGGGEQYF.